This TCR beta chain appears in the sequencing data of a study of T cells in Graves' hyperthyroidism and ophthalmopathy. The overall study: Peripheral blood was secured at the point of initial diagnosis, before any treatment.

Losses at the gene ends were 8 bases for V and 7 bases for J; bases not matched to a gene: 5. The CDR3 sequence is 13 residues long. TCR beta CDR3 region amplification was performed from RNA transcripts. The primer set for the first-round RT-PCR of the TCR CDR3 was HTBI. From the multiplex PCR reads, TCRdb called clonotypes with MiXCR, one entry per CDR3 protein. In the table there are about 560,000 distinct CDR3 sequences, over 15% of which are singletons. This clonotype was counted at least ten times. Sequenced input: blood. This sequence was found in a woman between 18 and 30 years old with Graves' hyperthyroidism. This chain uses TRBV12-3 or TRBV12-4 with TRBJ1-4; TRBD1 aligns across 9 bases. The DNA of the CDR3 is TGTGCCAGCCAAGACAGGGGGTCTGAAAAACTGTTTTTT. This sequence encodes CASQDRGSEKLFF.